The following is a T cell receptor (beta chain) sequence with its context. This record belongs to a study of blood T cell repertoires in COVID-19. On the study more broadly: The United States, Italy and Spain supplied acute and convalescent COVID-19 samples. In each case, the material was cDNA or gDNA derived from T cells, B-cell-depleted T cells, or PBMCs.

During active infection, Seattle patients enrolled and were then monitored through disease. The CDR3 is 12 amino acids. Per the original data handling: Cell counts per sample came from amplifying reference gene primers. Generated by immunoSEQ multiplex PCR, the TCRdb table keeps only in-frame clones and is missing some. V and J calls and clone size follow that table, whereas D and trimming were derived from the DNA. This sample has approximately 200,000 clones, with around 95% found just once. The chain recombines TRBV21-1 with TRBJ1-6; the table calls TRBD1, which could not be checked here. TRBV21-1 is a recognized pseudogene. What was sequenced was peripheral blood. The receptor was derived from a man in his thirties or forties with COVID-19, enrolled during active disease. The chain's CDR3 is CASSKGSIPLHF. CDR3 bases: TGTGCCAGCAGCAAAGGTTCAATCCCCCTCCACTTT.